This T cell receptor beta chain was sequenced in a study of OX40 agonist ivuxolimab in advanced cancers. About the study: Every 2 weeks, patients received ivuxolimab intravenously, dosed at 0.01 to 10 mg/kg.

Sequenced by immunoSEQ multiplex PCR; TCRdb stores in-frame clones only, minus some. This sample carries tens of thousands of clones, about 80% of them seen once, and the ten largest clones take 9.5% to 10%. Concerning this clone itself: What it recognizes is unknown. This same CDR3 is encoded by further DNA sequences in the sample.

V was clipped by 6 bases and J by 0 bases; unmatched bases: 3. Germline CDR1 MRHNA, CDR2 SNTAGT. The CDR3 has 16 amino acids. Study-wide points: Researchers did not determine the expanded peripheral T cells' antigen specificity. The authors also found low normalized T-cell clonal expansion in some nonresponders.

The input for sequencing was CD4+ or CD8+ T cells sorted from blood, taken in a trial of the OX40 agonist ivuxolimab. The chain uses TRBV6-4 and TRBJ2-6; 9 bases are shared with TRBD1. The TCR originated in an adult with an advanced solid tumor such as melanoma, head and neck, liver or kidney cancer. CDR3 in amino acids: CASSEGQGSGANVLTF. For the CDR3, the DNA is TGTGCCAGCAGCGAGGGACAGGGCTCTGGGGCCAACGTCCTGACTTTC.